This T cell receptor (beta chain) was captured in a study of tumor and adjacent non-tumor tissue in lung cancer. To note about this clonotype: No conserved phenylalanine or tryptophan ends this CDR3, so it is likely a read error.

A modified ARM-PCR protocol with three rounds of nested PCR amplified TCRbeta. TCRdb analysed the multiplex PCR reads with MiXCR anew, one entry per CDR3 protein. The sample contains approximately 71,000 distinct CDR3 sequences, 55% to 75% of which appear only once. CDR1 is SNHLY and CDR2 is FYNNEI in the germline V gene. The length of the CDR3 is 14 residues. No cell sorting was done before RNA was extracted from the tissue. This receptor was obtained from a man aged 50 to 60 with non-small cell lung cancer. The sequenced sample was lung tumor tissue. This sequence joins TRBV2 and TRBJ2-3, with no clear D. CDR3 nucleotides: TGTGCCAGCAGTGAAGCGCTTAGTTCCGATATGCAGTATTAT. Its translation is CASSEALSSDMQYY.